This TCR beta chain was sequenced during a study of cytomegalovirus exposure and HLA in healthy donors. Whole-study results and caveats: In a later analysis, an Asian-associated ancestry cluster reportedly showed fewer N-insertions than the approximately 700-donor mean. Later analysis identified several of the most significant clusters that appeared linked to common viral pathogens. Presence/absence results assume similar sequencing depth per donor, which may not hold.

The CDR3 is 14 amino acids. In germline, CDR1 is SGHAT, CDR2 FQDESV (reference sequence). With V trimmed by 4 bases and J by 3 bases, 3 bases remained unmatched. Both 60 Vbeta primers and 13 Jbeta primers went into the PCR. Sequencing used immunoSEQ multiplex PCR; TCRdb keeps in-frame clones, though not all of them. The profile shows roughly 200,000 clones, over 65% of them singletons. With regard to this clone: Its cognate antigen is unknown.

The sequence was collected from a man aged 18 to 29 in good health and CMV-seronegative. The chain couples TRBV11-1 to TRBJ1-1; 9 nucleotides agree with TRBD1. The specimen was PBMCs. The CDR3 DNA reads as TGTGCCAGCAGCTCGGGACAGGGTTACACTGAAGCTTTCTTT. Protein product: CASSSGQGYTEAFF. Supplemented by reference TRBV11-1 and TRBJ1-1, the full variable domain reads EAEVAQSPRYKITEKSQAVAFWCDPISGHATLYWYRQILGQGPELLVQFQDESVVDDSQLPKDRFSAERLKGVDSTLKIQPAELGDSAMYLCASSSGQGYTEAFFGQGTRLTVV.